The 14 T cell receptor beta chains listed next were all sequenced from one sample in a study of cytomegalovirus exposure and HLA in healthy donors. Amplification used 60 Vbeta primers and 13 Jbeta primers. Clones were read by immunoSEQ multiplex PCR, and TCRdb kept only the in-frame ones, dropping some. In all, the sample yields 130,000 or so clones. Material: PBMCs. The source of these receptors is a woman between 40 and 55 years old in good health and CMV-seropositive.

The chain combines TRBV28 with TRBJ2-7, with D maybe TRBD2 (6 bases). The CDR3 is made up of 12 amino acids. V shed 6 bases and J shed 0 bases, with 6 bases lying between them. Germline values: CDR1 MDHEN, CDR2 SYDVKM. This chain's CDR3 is CASRGGSYEQYF. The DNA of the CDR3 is TGTGCCAGCAGGGGGGGCTCCTACGAGCAGTACTTC.

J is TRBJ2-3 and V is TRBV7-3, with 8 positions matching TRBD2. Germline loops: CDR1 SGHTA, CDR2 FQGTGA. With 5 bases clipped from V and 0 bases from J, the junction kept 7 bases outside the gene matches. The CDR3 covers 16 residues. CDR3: CASSVASGSSTDTQYF. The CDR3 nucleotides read TGTGCCAGCAGCGTCGCTAGCGGGTCTAGCACAGATACGCAGTATTTT.

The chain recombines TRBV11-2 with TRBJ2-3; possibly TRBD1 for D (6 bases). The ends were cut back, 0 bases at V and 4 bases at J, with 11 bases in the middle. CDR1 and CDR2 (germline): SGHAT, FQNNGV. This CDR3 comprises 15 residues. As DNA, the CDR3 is TGTGCCAGCAGCTTAGATATCAGGGGCGCAGATACGCAGTATTTT. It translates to CASSLDIRGADTQYF. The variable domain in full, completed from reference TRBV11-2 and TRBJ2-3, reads EAGVAQSPRYKIIEKRQSVAFWCNPISGHATLYWYQQILGQGPKLLIQFQNNGVVDDSQLPKDRFSAERLKGVDSTLKIQPAKLEDSAVYLCASSLDIRGADTQYFGPGTRLTVL.

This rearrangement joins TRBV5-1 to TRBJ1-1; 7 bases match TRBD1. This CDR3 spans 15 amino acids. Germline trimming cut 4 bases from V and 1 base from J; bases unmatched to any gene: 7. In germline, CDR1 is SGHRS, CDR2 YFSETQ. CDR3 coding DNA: TGCGCCAGCAGCCCCCGGGACAGCAGGAACACTGAAGCTTTCTTT. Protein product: CASSPRDSRNTEAFF.

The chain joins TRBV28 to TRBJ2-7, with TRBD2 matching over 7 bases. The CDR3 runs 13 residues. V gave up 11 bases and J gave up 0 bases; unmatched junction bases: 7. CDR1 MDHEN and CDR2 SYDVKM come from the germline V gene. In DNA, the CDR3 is TGTGCCTGGGGGGGACGCCGCTCCTACGAGCAGTACTTC. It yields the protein CAWGGRRSYEQYF.

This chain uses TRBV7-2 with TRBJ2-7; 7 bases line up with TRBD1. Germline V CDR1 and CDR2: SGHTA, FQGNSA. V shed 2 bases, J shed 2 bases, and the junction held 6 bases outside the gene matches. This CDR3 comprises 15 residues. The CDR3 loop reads CASSLPQGIAYEQYF. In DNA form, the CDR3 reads TGTGCCAGCAGCTTACCACAGGGGATCGCCTACGAGCAGTACTTC.

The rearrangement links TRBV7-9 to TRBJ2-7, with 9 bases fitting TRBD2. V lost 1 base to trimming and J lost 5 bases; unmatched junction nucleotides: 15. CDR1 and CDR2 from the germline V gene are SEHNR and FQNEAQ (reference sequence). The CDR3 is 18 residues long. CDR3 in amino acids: CASSLDPPFSGSIHEQYF. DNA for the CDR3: TGTGCCAGCAGCTTAGATCCGCCTTTTAGCGGGAGCATCCACGAGCAGTACTTC.

In DNA form, the CDR3 reads TGTGCCAGCAGCTCGGGTCCAGCGGGTGAGCAGTTCTTC. Amino acids: CASSSGPAGEQFF. The chain carries TRBV7-2 and TRBJ2-1, with D perhaps matching TRBD2 (6 bases). Trimming left V 4 bases short and J 9 bases short, with 13 bases between. Germline loops: CDR1 SGHTA, CDR2 FQGNSA. The CDR3 runs to 13 residues.

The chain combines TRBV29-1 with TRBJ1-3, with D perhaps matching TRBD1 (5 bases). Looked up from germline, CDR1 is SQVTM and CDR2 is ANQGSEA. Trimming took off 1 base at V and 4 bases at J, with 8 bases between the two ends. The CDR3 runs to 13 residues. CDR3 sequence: CSVEAGKGNTIYF. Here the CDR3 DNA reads TGCAGCGTTGAAGCAGGGAAGGGAAACACCATATATTTT.

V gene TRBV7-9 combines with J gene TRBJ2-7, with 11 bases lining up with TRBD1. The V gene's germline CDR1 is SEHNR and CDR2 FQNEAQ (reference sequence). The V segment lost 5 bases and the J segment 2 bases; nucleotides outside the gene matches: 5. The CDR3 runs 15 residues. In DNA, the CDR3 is TGTGCCAGCAGCCCCCGGACAGGGGGCACCTACGAGCAGTACTTC. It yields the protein CASSPRTGGTYEQYF.

CDR3 DNA sequence: TGTGCCAGCTCAACAGGATACAATGAGCAGTTCTTC. It encodes CASSTGYNEQFF. The rearrangement links TRBV18 to TRBJ2-1; TRBD1 is a possible D gene (5 bases). The V end was cut by 5 bases, the J end by 4 bases, with 6 bases between. Per the germline V gene, CDR1 is KGHSH and CDR2 is LQKENI. The CDR3 is made up of 12 amino acids.

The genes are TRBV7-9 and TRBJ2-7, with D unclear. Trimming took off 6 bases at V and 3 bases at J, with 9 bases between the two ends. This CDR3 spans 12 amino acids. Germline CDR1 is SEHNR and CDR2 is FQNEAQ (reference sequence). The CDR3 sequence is CASSRILYEQYF. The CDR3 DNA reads TGTGCCAGCAGTCGTATTCTCTACGAGCAGTACTTC.

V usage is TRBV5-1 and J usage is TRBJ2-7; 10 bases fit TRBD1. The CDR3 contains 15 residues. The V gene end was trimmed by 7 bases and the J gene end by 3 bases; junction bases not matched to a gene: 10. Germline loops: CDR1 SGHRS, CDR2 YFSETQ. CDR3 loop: CASGTGDRTHYEQYF. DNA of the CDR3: TGCGCCAGCGGGACAGGGGACAGGACCCACTACGAGCAGTACTTC.

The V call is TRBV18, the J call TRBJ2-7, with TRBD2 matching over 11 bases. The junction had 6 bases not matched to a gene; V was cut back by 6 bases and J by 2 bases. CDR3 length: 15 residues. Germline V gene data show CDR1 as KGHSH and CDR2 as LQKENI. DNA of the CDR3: TGTGCCAGCTCTCCCGGGACTAGCGGACCCTACGAGCAGTACTTC. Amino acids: CASSPGTSGPYEQYF. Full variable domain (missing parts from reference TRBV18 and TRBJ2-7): NAGVMQNPRHLVRRRGQEARLRCSPMKGHSHVYWYRQLPEEGLKFMVYLQKENIIDESGMPKERFSAEFPKEGPSILRIQQVVRGDSAAYFCASSPGTSGPYEQYFGPGTRLTVT.